This T cell receptor beta chain was obtained from a study of beta chain features in type 1 diabetes. CD45RO/CCR7/CD25/CD127/CD95/CD27 staining was used to isolate CD4+ naive, central memory, regulatory and stem cell-like memory cells by sorting. Study results and limitations: Within the patient group, naive, central memory and Treg TCRB repertoires appeared more similar to each other than within healthy donors. In cDNA sequencing, cells with high TCR expression could be over-represented. Shorter TCRB CDR3s, moderately but significantly so, were found in Type 1 diabetes patients in all four CD4+ subsets.

Expressed TCRB transcripts got sequenced, as all isolated RNA was reverse transcribed. Sequencing was performed with immunoSEQ multiplex PCR; in TCRdb, only in-frame clones are kept and a portion is missing. Found here are under 350,000 clones, roughly 13% of them singletons; the top ten hold 0.015% to 0.02%. With 2 bases clipped from V and 2 bases from J, the junction kept 2 bases outside the gene matches. CDR1 is SNHLY and CDR2 is FYNNEI in the germline V gene. CDR3 length: 15 residues. This clone was observed a handful of times. Its antigen is unknown. The rearrangement joins TRBV2 to TRBJ2-1; TRBD2 matches 8 bases. The sequenced sample was naive CD4+ T cells from blood. The receptor's source is a man in his thirties or forties with type 1 diabetes. The CDR3 here is CASSESSGAYNEQFF. In nucleotides, the CDR3 is TGTGCCAGCAGTGAAAGTAGCGGGGCCTACAATGAGCAGTTCTTC.